This section outlines one T cell receptor beta chain sequence together with its context. The Seattle site enrolled patients during active infection and followed them longitudinally. Original data processing: Nucleated cell number was recorded as an estimate derived from reference gene primer amplification. Sequenced by immunoSEQ multiplex PCR; TCRdb stores in-frame clones only, minus some. The V and J calls and the clone size are those of that table, but D and trimming were determined from the DNA. The sample includes about 420,000 clones, around 90% of them seen just once. This CDR3 has 13 residues. Trimming cost V 5 bases and J 6 bases; bases outside gene matches: 4. Germline V gene data show CDR1 as SGHNT and CDR2 as YYREEE (reference sequence). The sample is drawn from a study of blood T cell repertoires in COVID-19. Study details: In each case, the material was cDNA or gDNA derived from T cells, B-cell-depleted T cells, or PBMCs.

The sample comprised peripheral blood. The sequence was obtained from a man aged 18 to 29 with COVID-19, enrolled during active disease. The chain links TRBV5-4 to TRBJ2-1, with 8 bases that match TRBD1. CDR3 amino acids: CASSMDRANEQFF. CDR3 bases: TGTGCCAGCAGTATGGACAGGGCCAATGAGCAGTTCTTC.